This TCR beta chain comes out of a study of blood T cell repertoires in COVID-19. Study details: Samples representing acute and convalescent COVID-19 were sourced from the United States, Italy and Spain. In each case, the material was cDNA or gDNA derived from T cells, B-cell-depleted T cells, or PBMCs.

How the authors handled the data: Amplification of reference gene primers provided the estimated nucleated cell counts. TCRdb keeps only in-frame clones here, not all; method: immunoSEQ multiplex PCR. V and J calls and clone size are as listed in that table; D and trimming were resolved from the DNA. The sample includes 23,000 or so clones, about nine tenths of them seen just once. The receptor was derived from a human donor in a cohort sampled during active COVID-19. The sample taken for sequencing was peripheral blood.

This CDR3 reads CASSRGQVNTEAFF. CDR3 DNA sequence: TGTGCCAGCAGCAGGGGACAGGTGAACACTGAAGCTTTCTTT. The rearrangement joins TRBV9 to TRBJ1-1; 8 bases are shared with TRBD1. From germline, CDR1 is SGDLS and CDR2 YYNGEE. With V trimmed by 4 bases and J by 0 bases, 2 bases remained unmatched. The CDR3 has 14 residues. Looking up the rest from reference TRBV9 and TRBJ1-1 gives the full variable domain: DSGVTQTPKHLITATGQRVTLRCSPRSGDLSVYWYQQSLDQGLQFLIQYYNGEERAKGNILERFSAQQFPDLHSELNLSSLELGDSALYFCASSRGQVNTEAFFGQGTRLTVV.